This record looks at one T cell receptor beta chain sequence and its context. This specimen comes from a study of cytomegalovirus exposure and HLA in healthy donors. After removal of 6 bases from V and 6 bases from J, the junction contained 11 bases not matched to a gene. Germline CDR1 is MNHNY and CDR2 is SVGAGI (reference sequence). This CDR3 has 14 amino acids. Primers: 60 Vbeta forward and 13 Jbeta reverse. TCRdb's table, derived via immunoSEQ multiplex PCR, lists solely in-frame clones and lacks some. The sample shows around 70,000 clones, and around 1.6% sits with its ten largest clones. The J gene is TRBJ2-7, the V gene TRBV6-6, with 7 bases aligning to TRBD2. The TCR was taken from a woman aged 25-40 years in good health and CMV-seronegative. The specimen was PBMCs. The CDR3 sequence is CASRRLATPREQYF. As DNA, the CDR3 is TGTGCCAGCAGGCGACTAGCCACCCCCCGCGAGCAGTACTTC.